This T cell receptor beta chain was sequenced for a study of molecular identifiers for immune sequencing clone quantification. Using its own MiXCR run on the PCR reads, TCRdb lists one record per CDR3 protein. There are approximately 680,000 distinct CDR3 sequences in the sample; approximately 24% occur only once, and 0.7% to 0.95% lies in the top ten. This clonotype was observed a handful of times. Sequences were obtained from naive CD8+ T cells from blood, with Jurkat cell RNA spiked in. Regarding subset: FACS-sorted CD8+CD4-CCR7+CD45RA+ naive T cells. The TCR sequence derives from a human donor in good health. Some libraries in this study had Jurkat cell RNA spiked in.

Here the CDR3 DNA reads TGTGCCAGCAGCCAGAGCCCGGACCACAATCAGCCCCAGCATTTT. This codes for CASSQSPDHNQPQHF. This chain joins TRBV3-1 and TRBJ1-5; D remains unclear. Trimming took 3 bases from V and 3 from J, leaving 12 bases between them. Germline V gene sequence: CDR1 LGHDT, CDR2 YNNKEL (reference sequence). CDR3 length: 15 amino acids.